This T cell receptor beta chain was retrieved from a study of T cell responses to AZD1222 COVID-19 vaccine. Whole-study results and caveats: None of the repertoires were sampled until the peak T cell response had passed. Regions 160-218 and 743-854 dominated among vaccine-associated CD4 TCRs spanning spike. Seropositive at baseline were only a handful of AZD1222 recipients.

Germline CDR1 and CDR2: LNHDA and SQIVND (reference sequence). V shed 3 bases and J 8 bases; nucleotides not matched to a gene: 9. CDR3 length equals 15 residues. Data came from immunoSEQ multiplex PCR; TCRdb stores just in-frame clones and leaves some out. The sample yields 65,000 to 100,000 clones, less than 95% seen once. As to this clone: Its specificity is unknown.

Specimen: peripheral blood, collected 28 days after the second AZD1222 dose. This chain connects TRBV19 to TRBJ2-1; 8 nucleotides agree with TRBD2. The source is an adult who received the AZD1222 COVID-19 vaccine. The CDR3 DNA follows: TGTGCCAGTAGTATGCCCAGCGGGAGCTCCGATGAGCAGTTCTTC. This gives the protein CASSMPSGSSDEQFF.